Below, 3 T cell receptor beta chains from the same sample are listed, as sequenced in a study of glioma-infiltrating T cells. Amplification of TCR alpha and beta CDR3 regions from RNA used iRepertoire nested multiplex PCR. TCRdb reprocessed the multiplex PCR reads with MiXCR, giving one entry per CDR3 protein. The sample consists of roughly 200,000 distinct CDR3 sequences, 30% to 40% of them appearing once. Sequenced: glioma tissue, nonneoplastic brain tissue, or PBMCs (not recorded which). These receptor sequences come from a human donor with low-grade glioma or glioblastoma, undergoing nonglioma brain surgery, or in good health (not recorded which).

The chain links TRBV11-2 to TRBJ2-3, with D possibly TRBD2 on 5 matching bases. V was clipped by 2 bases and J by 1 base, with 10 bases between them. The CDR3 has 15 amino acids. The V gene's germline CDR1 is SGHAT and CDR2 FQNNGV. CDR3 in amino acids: CASSLREARTDTQYF. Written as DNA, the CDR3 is TGTGCCAGCAGCTTACGGGAAGCTCGCACAGATACGCAGTATTTT.

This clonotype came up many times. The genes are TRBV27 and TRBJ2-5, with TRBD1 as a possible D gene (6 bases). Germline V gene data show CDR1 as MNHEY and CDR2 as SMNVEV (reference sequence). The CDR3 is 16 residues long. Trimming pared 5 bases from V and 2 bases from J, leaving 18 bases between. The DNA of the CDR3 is TGTGCCAGCAGTCCCCTCCCCTCAGGGGATCAAGAGACCCAGTACTTC. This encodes CASSPLPSGDQETQYF.

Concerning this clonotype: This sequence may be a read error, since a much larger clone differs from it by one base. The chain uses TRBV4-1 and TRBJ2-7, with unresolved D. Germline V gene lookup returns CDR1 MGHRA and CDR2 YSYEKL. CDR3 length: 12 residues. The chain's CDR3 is CASSQDPGEKYF. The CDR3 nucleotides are TGCGCCAGCAGCCAAGATCCGGGCGAGAAGTACTTC.